This TCR beta chain originates from a study of read filtering for tumor transcriptome and immune sequencing. The library was built from around 0.4 ug RNA with molecular barcoded adaptors for alpha/delta and beta/gamma chains. In TCRdb, the reads were re-called with MiXCR into one record per CDR3 protein. The repertoire holds roughly 130,000 distinct CDR3 sequences, 10% to 15% seen once, with about 10% in the top ten. This clonotype has ten or more counts. Its cognate antigen is unknown. At the time of active disease, bone marrow was collected from every patient. Study observations and caveats: Approximately 82% of IR-seq clonotypes had a single read, yet these held around 4% of reads.

The receptor was derived from a donor aged 40 or older with multiple myeloma. The material sequenced was a population of CD138-negative cells sorted from bone marrow.

The CDR3 region has the DNA TGTGCCAGCAGTTTCAGGGGGAATAATGAAAAACTGTTTTTT. Translation gives CASSFRGNNEKLFF. This chain links TRBV12-3 or TRBV12-4 with TRBJ1-4; TRBD1 matches 7 bases. Trimming cost V 3 bases and J 4 bases; bases outside gene matches: 2. CDR3 length equals 14 residues.